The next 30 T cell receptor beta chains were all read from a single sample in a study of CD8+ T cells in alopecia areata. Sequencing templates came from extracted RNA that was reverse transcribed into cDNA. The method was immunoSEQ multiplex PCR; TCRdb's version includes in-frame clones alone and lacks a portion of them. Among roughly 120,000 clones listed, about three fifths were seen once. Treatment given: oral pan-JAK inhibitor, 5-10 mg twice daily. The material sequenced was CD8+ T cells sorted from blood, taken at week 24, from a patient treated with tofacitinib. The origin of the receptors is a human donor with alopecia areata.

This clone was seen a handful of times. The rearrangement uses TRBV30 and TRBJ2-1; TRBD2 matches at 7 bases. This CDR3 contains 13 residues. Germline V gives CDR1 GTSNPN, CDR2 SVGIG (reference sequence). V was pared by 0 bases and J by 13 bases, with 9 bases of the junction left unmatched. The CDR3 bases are TGTGCCTGGAGTGTAGATACAGGCGGGGGACAGTTCTTC. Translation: CAWSVDTGGGQFF.

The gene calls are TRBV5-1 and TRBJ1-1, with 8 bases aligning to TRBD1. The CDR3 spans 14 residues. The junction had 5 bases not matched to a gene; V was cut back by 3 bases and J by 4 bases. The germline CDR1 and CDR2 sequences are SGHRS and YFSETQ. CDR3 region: CASSWTGSGTEAFF. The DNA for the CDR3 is TGCGCCAGCAGCTGGACAGGGTCAGGCACTGAAGCTTTCTTT. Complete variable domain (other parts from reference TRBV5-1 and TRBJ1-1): KAGVTQTPRYLIKTRGQQVTLSCSPISGHRSVSWYQQTPGQGLQFLFEYFSETQRNKGNFPGRFSGRQFSNSRSEMNVSTLELGDSALYLCASSWTGSGTEAFFGQGTRLTVV.

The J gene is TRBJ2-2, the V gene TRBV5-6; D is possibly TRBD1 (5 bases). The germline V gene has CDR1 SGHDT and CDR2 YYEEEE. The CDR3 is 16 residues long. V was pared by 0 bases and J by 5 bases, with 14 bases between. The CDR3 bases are TGTGCCAGCAGCTTGGAGCTGTCAGGGCAAACCGGGGAGCTGTTTTTT. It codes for CASSLELSGQTGELFF. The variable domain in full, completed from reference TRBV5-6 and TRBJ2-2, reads DAGVTQSPTHLIKTRGQQVTLRCSPKSGHDTVSWYQQALGQGPQFIFQYYEEEERQRGNFPDRFSGHQFPNYSSELNVNALLLGDSALYLCASSLELSGQTGELFFGEGSRLTVL.

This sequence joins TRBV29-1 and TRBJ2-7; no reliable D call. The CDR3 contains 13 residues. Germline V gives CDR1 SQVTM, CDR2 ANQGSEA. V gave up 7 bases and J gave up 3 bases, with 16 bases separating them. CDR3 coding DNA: TGCAGCGCCCTGGACGGCCAAGTCTACGAGCAGTACTTC. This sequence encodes CSALDGQVYEQYF.

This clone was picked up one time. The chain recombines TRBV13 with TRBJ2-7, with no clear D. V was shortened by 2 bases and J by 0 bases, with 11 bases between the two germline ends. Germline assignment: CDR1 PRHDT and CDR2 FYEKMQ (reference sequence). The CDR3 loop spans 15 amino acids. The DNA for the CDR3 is TGTGCCAGCAGCTTACGGCAGTTTAGCTCCTACGAGCAGTACTTC. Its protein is CASSLRQFSSYEQYF.

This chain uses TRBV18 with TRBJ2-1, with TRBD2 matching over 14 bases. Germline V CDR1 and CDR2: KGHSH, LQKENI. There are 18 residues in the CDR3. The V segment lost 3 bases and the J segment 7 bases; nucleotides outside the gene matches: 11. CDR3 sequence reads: CASSPTGLAGVRGNEQFF. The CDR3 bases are TGTGCCAGCTCACCCACGGGACTAGCGGGGGTACGAGGAAATGAGCAGTTCTTC.

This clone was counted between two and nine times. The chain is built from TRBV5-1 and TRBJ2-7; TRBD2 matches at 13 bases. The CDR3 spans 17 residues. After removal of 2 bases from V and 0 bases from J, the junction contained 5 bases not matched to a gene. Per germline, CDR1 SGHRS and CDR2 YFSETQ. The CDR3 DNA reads TGCGCCAGCAGCTTAGGACTAGCGGGGGAGAGCTCCTACGAGCAGTACTTC. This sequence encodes CASSLGLAGESSYEQYF.

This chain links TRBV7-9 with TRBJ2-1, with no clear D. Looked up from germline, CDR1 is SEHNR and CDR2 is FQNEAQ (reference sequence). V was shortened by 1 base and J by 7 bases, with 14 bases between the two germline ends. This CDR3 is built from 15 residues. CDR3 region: CASSLDYAARNEQFF. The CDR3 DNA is TGTGCCAGCAGCTTAGACTATGCAGCGAGGAATGAGCAGTTCTTC.

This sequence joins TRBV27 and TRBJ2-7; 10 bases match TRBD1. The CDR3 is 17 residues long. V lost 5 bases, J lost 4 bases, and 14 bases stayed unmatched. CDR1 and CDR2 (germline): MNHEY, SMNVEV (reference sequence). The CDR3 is CASSGAVGTGVMYEQYF. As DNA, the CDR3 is TGTGCCAGCAGTGGGGCCGTTGGGACAGGGGTGATGTACGAGCAGTACTTC.

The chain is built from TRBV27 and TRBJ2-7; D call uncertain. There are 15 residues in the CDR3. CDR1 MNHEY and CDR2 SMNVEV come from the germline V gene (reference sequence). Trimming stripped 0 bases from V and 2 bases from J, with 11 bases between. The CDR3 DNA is TGTGCCAGCAGTTTATCGTCCGGAGAAACCTACGAGCAGTACTTC. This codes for CASSLSSGETYEQYF.

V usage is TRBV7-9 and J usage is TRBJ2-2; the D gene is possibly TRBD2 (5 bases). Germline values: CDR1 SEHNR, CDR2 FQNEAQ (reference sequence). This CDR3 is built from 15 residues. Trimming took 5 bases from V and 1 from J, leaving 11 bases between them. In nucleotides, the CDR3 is TGTGCCAGCAGCCCGCCGGAGGAGAACACCGGGGAGCTGTTTTTT. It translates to CASSPPEENTGELFF.

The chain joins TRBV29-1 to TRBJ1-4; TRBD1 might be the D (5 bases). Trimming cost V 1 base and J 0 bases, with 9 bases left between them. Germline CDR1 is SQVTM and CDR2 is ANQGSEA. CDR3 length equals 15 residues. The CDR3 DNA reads TGCAGCGTTGAAGGGGACGGCGCAACTAATGAAAAACTGTTTTTT. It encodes CSVEGDGATNEKLFF.

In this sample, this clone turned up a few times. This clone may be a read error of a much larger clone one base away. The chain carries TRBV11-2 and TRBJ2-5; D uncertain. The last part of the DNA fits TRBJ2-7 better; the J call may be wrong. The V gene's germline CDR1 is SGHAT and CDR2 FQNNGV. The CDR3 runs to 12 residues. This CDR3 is CASSPSSYEQYF. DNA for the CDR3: TGTGCCAGCAGCCCAAGCTCCTACGAGCAGTACTTC.

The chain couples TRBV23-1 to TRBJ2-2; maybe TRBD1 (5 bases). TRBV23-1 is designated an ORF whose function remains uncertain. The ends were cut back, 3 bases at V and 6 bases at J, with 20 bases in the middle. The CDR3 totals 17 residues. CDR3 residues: CASSHGCTQGFAGELFF. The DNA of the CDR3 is TGCGCCAGCAGTCATGGGTGCACCCAGGGATTCGCCGGGGAGCTGTTTTTT.

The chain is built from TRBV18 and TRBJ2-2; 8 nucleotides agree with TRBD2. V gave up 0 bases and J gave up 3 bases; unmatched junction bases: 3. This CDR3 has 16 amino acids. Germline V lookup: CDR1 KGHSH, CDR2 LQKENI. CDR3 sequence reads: CASSPPRREDTGELFF. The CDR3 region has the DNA TGTGCCAGCTCACCACCCAGGCGGGAGGACACCGGGGAGCTGTTTTTT.

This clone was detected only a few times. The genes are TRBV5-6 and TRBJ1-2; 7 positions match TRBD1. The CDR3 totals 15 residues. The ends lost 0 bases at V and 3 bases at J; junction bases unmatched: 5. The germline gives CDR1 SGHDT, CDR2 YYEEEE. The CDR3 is CASSLDRDSDYGYTF. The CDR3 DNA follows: TGTGCCAGCAGCTTGGACCGGGACAGTGACTATGGCTACACCTTC.

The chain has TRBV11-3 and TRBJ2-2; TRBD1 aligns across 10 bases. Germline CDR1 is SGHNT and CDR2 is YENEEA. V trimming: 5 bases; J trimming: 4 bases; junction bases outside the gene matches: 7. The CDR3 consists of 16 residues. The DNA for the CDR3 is TGTGCCAGCAGCCTGCTCGGGACAGGGGTCACCGGGGAGCTGTTTTTT. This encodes CASSLLGTGVTGELFF.

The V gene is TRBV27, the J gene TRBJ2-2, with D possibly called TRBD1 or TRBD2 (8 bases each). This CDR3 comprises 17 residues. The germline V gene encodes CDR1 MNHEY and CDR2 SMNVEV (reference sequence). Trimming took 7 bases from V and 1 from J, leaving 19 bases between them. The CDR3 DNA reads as TGTGCCAGCACCTGGCAGGGGGCGGGGGGGAACACCGGGGAGCTGTTTTTT. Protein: CASTWQGAGGNTGELFF.

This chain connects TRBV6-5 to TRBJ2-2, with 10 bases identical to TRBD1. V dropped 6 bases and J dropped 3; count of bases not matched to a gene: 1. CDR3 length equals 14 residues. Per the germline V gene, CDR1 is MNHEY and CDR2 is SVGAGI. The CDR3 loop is CASRTGGDTGELFF. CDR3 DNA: TGTGCCAGCAGGACAGGGGGCGACACCGGGGAGCTGTTTTTT.

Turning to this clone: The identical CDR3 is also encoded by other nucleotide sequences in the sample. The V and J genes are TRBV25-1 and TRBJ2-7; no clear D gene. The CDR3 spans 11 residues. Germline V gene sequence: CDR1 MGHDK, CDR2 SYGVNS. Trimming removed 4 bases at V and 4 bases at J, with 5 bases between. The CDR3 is CASSGGYEQYF. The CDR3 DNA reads TGTGCCAGCAGTGGAGGTTACGAGCAGTACTTC.

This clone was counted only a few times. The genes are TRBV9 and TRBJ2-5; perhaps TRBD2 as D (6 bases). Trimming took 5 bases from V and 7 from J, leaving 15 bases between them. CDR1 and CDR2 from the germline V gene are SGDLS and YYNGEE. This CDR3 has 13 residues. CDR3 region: CASSTLQEGTQYF. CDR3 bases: TGTGCCAGCAGTACCCTCCAGGAGGGGACCCAGTACTTC.

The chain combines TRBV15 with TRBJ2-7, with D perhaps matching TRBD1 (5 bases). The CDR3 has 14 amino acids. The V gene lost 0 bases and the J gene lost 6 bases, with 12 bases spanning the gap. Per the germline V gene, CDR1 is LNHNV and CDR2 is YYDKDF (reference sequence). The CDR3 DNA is TGTGCCACCAGCAGAGATGGGCAGGGTTCCGAGCAGTACTTC. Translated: CATSRDGQGSEQYF.

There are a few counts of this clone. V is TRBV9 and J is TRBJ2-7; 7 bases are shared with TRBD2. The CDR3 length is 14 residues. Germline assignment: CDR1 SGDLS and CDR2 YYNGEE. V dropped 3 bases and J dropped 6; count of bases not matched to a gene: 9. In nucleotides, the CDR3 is TGTGCCAGCAGCGAGGGTGGCGGGGGATCCGAGCAGTACTTC. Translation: CASSEGGGGSEQYF.

This CDR3 reads CASSYGTSGYEQYF. CDR3 nucleotides: TGTGCCAGCAGTTACGGGACTAGCGGCTACGAGCAGTACTTC. The chain recombines TRBV27 with TRBJ2-7; TRBD2 matches 11 bases. This CDR3 contains 14 residues. Germline lookup yields CDR1 MNHEY and CDR2 SMNVEV (reference sequence). V was clipped by 4 bases and J by 3 bases; unmatched bases: 2.

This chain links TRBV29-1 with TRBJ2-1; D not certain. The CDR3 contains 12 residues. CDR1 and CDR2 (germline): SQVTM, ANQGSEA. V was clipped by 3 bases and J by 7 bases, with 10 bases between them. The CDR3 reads CSVEGLENEQFF. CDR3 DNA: TGCAGCGTTGAGGGTTTGGAAAATGAGCAGTTCTTC.

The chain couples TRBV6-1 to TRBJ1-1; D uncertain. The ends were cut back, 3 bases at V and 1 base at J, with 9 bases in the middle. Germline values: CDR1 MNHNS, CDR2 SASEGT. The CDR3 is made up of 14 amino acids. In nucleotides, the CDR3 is TGTGCCAGCAGTGATTTTCGTGAGAACACTGAAGCTTTCTTT. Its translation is CASSDFRENTEAFF.

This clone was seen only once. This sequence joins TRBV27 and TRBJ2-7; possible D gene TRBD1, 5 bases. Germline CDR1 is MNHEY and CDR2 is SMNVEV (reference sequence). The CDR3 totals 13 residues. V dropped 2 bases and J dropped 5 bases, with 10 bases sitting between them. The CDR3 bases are TGTGCCAGCAGTTTAGTTAGGGGCAACGAGCAGTACTTC. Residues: CASSLVRGNEQYF.

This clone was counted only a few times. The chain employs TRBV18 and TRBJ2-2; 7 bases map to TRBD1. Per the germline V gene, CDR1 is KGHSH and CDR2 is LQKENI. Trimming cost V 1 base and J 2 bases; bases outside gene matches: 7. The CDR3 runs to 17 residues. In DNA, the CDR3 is TGTGCCAGCTCACCACGAACAGGGGAAATTAACACCGGGGAGCTGTTTTTT. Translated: CASSPRTGEINTGELFF. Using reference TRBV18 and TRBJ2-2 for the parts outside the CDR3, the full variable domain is NAGVMQNPRHLVRRRGQEARLRCSPMKGHSHVYWYRQLPEEGLKFMVYLQKENIIDESGMPKERFSAEFPKEGPSILRIQQVVRGDSAAYFCASSPRTGEINTGELFFGEGSRLTVL.

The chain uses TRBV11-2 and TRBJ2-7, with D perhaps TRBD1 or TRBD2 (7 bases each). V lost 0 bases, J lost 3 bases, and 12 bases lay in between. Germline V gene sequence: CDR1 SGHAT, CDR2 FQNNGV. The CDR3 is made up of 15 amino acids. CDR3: CASSLEPGGGYEQYF. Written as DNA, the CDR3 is TGTGCCAGCAGCTTAGAACCAGGGGGGGGCTACGAGCAGTACTTC.

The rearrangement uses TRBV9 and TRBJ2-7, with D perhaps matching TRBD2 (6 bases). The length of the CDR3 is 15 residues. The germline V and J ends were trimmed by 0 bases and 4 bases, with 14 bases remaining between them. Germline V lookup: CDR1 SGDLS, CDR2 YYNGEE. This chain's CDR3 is CASSVGDRDLYEQYF. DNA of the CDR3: TGTGCCAGCAGCGTAGGGGACCGGGACTTGTACGAGCAGTACTTC.